This T cell receptor beta chain was sequenced during a study of blood T cell repertoires in COVID-19. Study as a whole: Acute and convalescent COVID-19 samples came from the United States, Italy and Spain. Sources were T cells, B-cell-depleted T cells, or PBMCs; the material itself was cDNA or gDNA.

Study processing details: Counts of nucleated cells, estimated from reference gene primer amplification, were obtained. Assay used: immunoSEQ multiplex PCR; TCRdb lists only in-frame clones, some missing. V, J and clone size derive from that table, while D and trimming were established from the DNA sequence. The repertoire holds 55,000 to 60,000 clones, with approximately 81% as singletons. Germline-derived CDR1 and CDR2 are SGHNT and YYREEE (reference sequence). V lost 3 bases, J lost 8 bases, and 7 bases stayed unmatched. The CDR3 length is 14 residues. The specimen sequenced was peripheral blood. The receptor's source is a man in his forties or fifties with active COVID-19. The gene calls are TRBV5-4 and TRBJ1-3, with 8 bases aligning to TRBD1. CDR3 DNA: TGTGCCAGCAGCTCCCGAACAGGGGGAGACACCATATATTTT. Translating gives CASSSRTGGDTIYF.